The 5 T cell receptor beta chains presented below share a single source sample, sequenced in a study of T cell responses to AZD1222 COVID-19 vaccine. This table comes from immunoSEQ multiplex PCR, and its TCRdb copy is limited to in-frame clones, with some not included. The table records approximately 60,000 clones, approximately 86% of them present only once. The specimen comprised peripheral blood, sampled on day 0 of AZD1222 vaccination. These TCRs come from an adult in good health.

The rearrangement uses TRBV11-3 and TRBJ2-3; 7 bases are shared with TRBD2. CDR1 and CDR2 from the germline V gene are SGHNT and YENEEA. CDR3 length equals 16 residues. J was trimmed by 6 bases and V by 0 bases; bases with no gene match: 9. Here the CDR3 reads CASSLEASGISDTQYF. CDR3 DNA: TGTGCCAGCAGCTTAGAGGCTAGCGGAATATCGGATACGCAGTATTTT. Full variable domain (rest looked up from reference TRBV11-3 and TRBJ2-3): EAGVVQSPRYKIIEKKQPVAFWCNPISGHNTLYWYLQNLGQGPELLIRYENEEAVDDSQLPKDRFSAERLKGVDSTLKIQPAELGDSAVYLCASSLEASGISDTQYFGPGTRLTVL.

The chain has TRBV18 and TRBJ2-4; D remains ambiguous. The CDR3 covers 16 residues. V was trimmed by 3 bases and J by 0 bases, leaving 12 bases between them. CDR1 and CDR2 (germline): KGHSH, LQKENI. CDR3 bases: TGTGCCAGCTCACCCATCAGCCCTTTAGCCAAAAACATTCAGTACTTC. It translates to CASSPISPLAKNIQYF.

The CDR3 sequence is CASSLARAGAPYNEQFF. The CDR3 coding sequence is TGTGCCAGCAGCTTAGCGCGGGCGGGAGCTCCCTACAATGAGCAGTTCTTC. The chain employs TRBV7-2 and TRBJ2-1, with 7 bases matching TRBD2. The CDR3 runs to 17 residues. In germline, CDR1 is SGHTA, CDR2 FQGNSA. V was pared by 0 bases and J by 2 bases, with 7 bases of the junction left unmatched.

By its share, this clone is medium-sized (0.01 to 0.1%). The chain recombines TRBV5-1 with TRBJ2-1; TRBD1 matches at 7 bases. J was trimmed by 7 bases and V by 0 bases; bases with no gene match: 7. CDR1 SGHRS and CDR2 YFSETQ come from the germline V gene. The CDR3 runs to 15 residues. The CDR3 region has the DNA TGCGCCAGCAGCTTGGCCATCCAGGGGGTAAATGAGCAGTTCTTC. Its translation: CASSLAIQGVNEQFF.

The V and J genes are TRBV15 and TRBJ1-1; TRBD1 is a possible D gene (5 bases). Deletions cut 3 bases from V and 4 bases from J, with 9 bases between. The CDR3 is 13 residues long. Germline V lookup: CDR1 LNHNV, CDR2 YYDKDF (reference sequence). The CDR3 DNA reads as TGTGCCACCAGCAGGGGGCTGGGCACTGAAGCTTTCTTT. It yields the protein CATSRGLGTEAFF.